The present entry profiles one TCR beta chain with its context. Its antigen is undetermined. On average about 100,000 T cells per donor were immunosequenced. CDR3 length: 13 amino acids. Trimming at V came to 0 bases and at J to 8 bases, leaving 0 bases not matched to a gene. The germline gives CDR1 SGHKS, CDR2 YYEKEE (reference sequence). The record originates from a study of T cells in tuberculosis. Study in general: The T cells targeted glucose monomycolate, a mycobacterial lipid, via CD1B.

Profiling relied on immunoSEQ multiplex PCR, and the TCRdb table lists in-frame clones only, not all of them. The repertoire consists of around 32,000 clones, with around 94% occurring once and the leading ten covering 7.5% to 9.5%. Study-wide points: Classification accuracy was 85% to 90% (AUROC around 0.9) with the GMM-specific repertoire. Active tuberculosis alpha repertoires lay closer to GMM-specific TCRs than controls'.

The clonotype originates from a donor aged 10 to 29 with latent tuberculosis or without tuberculosis infection. Sequenced input: PBMCs. The gene calls are TRBV5-5 and TRBJ1-4; TRBD1 aligns across 8 bases. The CDR3 is CASSLGQGEKLFF. The CDR3 bases are TGTGCCAGCAGCTTGGGACAGGGGGAAAAACTGTTTTTT. Full variable domain (outside the CDR3, taken from reference TRBV5-5 and TRBJ1-4): DAGVTQSPTHLIKTRGQQVTLRCSPISGHKSVSWYQQVLGQGPQFIFQYYEKEERGRGNFPDRFSARQFPNYSSELNVNALLLGDSALYLCASSLGQGEKLFFGSGTQLSVL.